The 13 T cell receptor beta chains below come from one sample, sequenced in a study of blood T cell repertoires in COVID-19. Here immunoSEQ multiplex PCR was the method, and the copy in TCRdb shows in-frame clones only, minus some. The sample has 200,000 to 300,000 clones; over 70% are singletons. Sequencing used peripheral blood. The origin of the receptors is a human donor in a cohort sampled during active COVID-19.

V and J are TRBV24-1 and TRBJ2-5; 10 nucleotides align to TRBD1. Germline values: CDR1 KGHDR, CDR2 SFDVKD. J gave up 5 bases and V 4 bases, and 9 bases lay outside the gene matches. The CDR3 extends over 16 amino acids. CDR3 amino acids: CATSDLLGTGVETQYF. The CDR3 DNA reads TGTGCCACCAGTGACCTCCTGGGGACAGGGGTTGAGACCCAGTACTTC.

This chain connects TRBV7-9 to TRBJ2-7; TRBD1 might be the D (6 bases). Trimming took 0 bases from V and 1 from J, leaving 10 bases between them. The CDR3 is 15 amino acids. CDR1 is SEHNR and CDR2 is FQNEAQ in the germline V gene (reference sequence). The CDR3 here is CASSLASQGSYEQYF. CDR3 in DNA: TGTGCCAGCAGCTTAGCGTCACAGGGTTCCTACGAGCAGTACTTC.

The rearrangement joins TRBV5-1 to TRBJ2-7; D ambiguous. The CDR3 has 12 amino acids. V lost 4 bases and J 2 bases, leaving 7 bases between the germline ends. Germline-derived CDR1 and CDR2 are SGHRS and YFSETQ. CDR3: CASSLSPYEQYF. As DNA, the CDR3 is TGCGCCAGCAGCCTCTCCCCCTACGAGCAGTACTTC.

The gene calls are TRBV19 and TRBJ1-1, with 9 bases fitting TRBD1. CDR1 LNHDA and CDR2 SQIVND come from the germline V gene (reference sequence). CDR3 length: 17 residues. V shed 7 bases, J shed 1 base, and the junction held 13 bases outside the gene matches. CDR3 sequence: CASNSGQGRAGNTEAFF. DNA for the CDR3: TGTGCCAGTAACTCTGGACAGGGGAGGGCTGGGAACACTGAAGCTTTCTTT. Variable domain in full (rest from reference TRBV19 and TRBJ1-1): DGGITQSPKYLFRKEGQNVTLSCEQNLNHDAMYWYRQDPGQGLRLIYYSQIVNDFQKGDIAEGYSVSREKKESFPLTVTSAQKNPTAFYLCASNSGQGRAGNTEAFFGQGTRLTVV.

The chain's CDR3 is CASRRAGGGETQYF. CDR3 bases: TGTGCCAGTAGGCGGGCTGGGGGAGGGGAGACCCAGTACTTC. The V call is TRBV19, the J call TRBJ2-5; 7 bases line up with TRBD2. Per germline, CDR1 LNHDA and CDR2 SQIVND (reference sequence). V was clipped by 6 bases and J by 5 bases; unmatched bases: 9. CDR3 size: 14 residues.

The chain uses TRBV29-1 and TRBJ1-2; no clear D. Germline CDR1 SQVTM, CDR2 ANQGSEA. The length of the CDR3 is 12 residues. The V end lost 7 bases, the J end lost 8 bases, and 17 bases lay between the germline ends. The CDR3 DNA sequence: TGCAGCGCAAACCGGGAGACTGGGGGCTACACCTTC. Its protein is CSANRETGGYTF.

The chain carries TRBV7-3 and TRBJ2-3, with D possibly TRBD2 on 6 matching bases. Trimming cost V 5 bases and J 3 bases, with 12 bases left between them. Germline V gene sequence: CDR1 SGHTA, CDR2 FQGTGA. The CDR3 is 14 residues long. The CDR3 is CASSPGGKTDTQYF. CDR3 nucleotides: TGTGCCAGCAGCCCCGGCGGGAAAACAGATACGCAGTATTTT.

This rearrangement joins TRBV6-6 to TRBJ1-5, with 7 bases that match TRBD1. Per the germline V gene, CDR1 is MNHNY and CDR2 is SVGAGI (reference sequence). The length of the CDR3 is 16 residues. The ends lost 2 bases at V and 1 base at J; junction bases unmatched: 5. CDR3 region: CASSYIRGQSNQPQHF. The CDR3 region has the DNA TGTGCCAGCAGTTACATTAGGGGGCAAAGCAATCAGCCCCAGCATTTT.

V is TRBV25-1 and J is TRBJ2-3, with D possibly TRBD2 on 6 matching bases. Germline V gives CDR1 MGHDK, CDR2 SYGVNS. The CDR3 length is 15 residues. V lost 6 bases to trimming and J lost 3 bases, with 16 bases between them. In nucleotides, the CDR3 is TGTGCCAGCAGCGCAGGAGGGAGGAGGACAGATACGCAGTATTTT. It encodes CASSAGGRRTDTQYF.

The rearrangement joins TRBV29-1 to TRBJ2-1, with 10 nucleotides matching TRBD2. The CDR3 runs to 13 residues. The J segment lost 9 bases and the V segment lost 5 bases, leaving 7 bases of the junction unmatched. The germline V gene encodes CDR1 SQVTM and CDR2 ANQGSEA. The CDR3 loop is CSVIAGGGIEQFF. The DNA of the CDR3 is TGCAGCGTTATAGCGGGGGGAGGGATTGAGCAGTTCTTC.

CDR3 in DNA: TGCGCCAGCAGTGCTAGACAGGGGGTCTCTGGGGCCAACGTCCTGACTTTC. Protein: CASSARQGVSGANVLTF. The gene calls are TRBV5-1 and TRBJ2-6; 9 bases map to TRBD1. The CDR3 has 17 residues. V was clipped by 5 bases and J by 0 bases; unmatched bases: 6. Germline values: CDR1 SGHRS, CDR2 YFSETQ.

The chain has TRBV7-8 and TRBJ2-7, with 7 positions matching TRBD1. CDR3 size: 15 residues. V was pared by 5 bases and J by 3 bases, with 10 bases of the junction left unmatched. CDR1 and CDR2 from the germline V gene are SGHVS and FQNEAQ. The CDR3 spells CASSRRRDSFYEQYF. The CDR3 coding sequence is TGTGCCAGCAGCCGGCGCCGGGACAGCTTCTACGAGCAGTACTTC.

The chain carries TRBV24-1 and TRBJ2-3; tentative D call: TRBD2 (5 bases). The CDR3 has 15 amino acids. Trimming left V 4 bases short and J 2 bases short, with 12 bases between. The germline gives CDR1 KGHDR, CDR2 SFDVKD. The CDR3 region is CATSEGSAHTDTQYF. DNA for the CDR3: TGTGCCACCAGTGAGGGGAGCGCTCACACAGATACGCAGTATTTT.